This TCR beta chain was sequenced during a study of blood T cell repertoires in COVID-19. The ends were cut back, 0 bases at V and 4 bases at J, with 12 bases in the middle. Germline-derived CDR1 and CDR2 are MGHRA and YSYEKL. CDR3 length: 15 residues. Using immunoSEQ multiplex PCR, the repertoire was profiled, and TCRdb retains in-frame clones only, with some absent. The sample has under 150,000 clones; around 85% are singletons. Sequenced: peripheral blood. The rearrangement joins TRBV4-1 to TRBJ2-5, with D perhaps matching TRBD2 (5 bases). The TCR was taken from a man aged 45-65 years with acute or convalescent COVID-19. The CDR3 nucleotides read TGCGCCAGCAGCCAAGAATATCCTAGCCGAGAGACCCAGTACTTC. Translation: CASSQEYPSRETQYF.